What follows are 26 T cell receptor beta chains derived from one specimen sequenced in a study of T cell responses to AZD1222 COVID-19 vaccine. Sequencing was performed with immunoSEQ multiplex PCR; in TCRdb, only in-frame clones are kept and a portion is missing. The table has tens of thousands of clones, about nine tenths seen once. The sequenced sample was peripheral blood, obtained on day 0 of AZD1222 vaccination. These receptors were collected from an adult in good health.

The rearrangement uses TRBV5-1 and TRBJ2-3, with D unclear. Germline V lookup: CDR1 SGHRS, CDR2 YFSETQ. Trimming pared 3 bases from V and 2 bases from J, leaving 10 bases between. The length of the CDR3 is 14 residues. CDR3 loop: CASSSGRNTDTQYF. CDR3 nucleotide sequence: TGCGCCAGCAGCTCCGGACGGAACACAGATACGCAGTATTTT.

The V call is TRBV6-5, the J call TRBJ2-1; tentatively, D is TRBD1 (6 bases). The ends were cut back, 6 bases at V and 4 bases at J, with 10 bases in the middle. The CDR3 sequence is 13 residues long. Germline V gives CDR1 MNHEY, CDR2 SVGAGI. The CDR3 DNA is TGTGCCAGCAGCGGACAGCAGTACAATGAGCAGTTCTTC. It translates to CASSGQQYNEQFF.

The chain is built from TRBV6-1 and TRBJ1-3, with a weak D call TRBD1 (6 bases). The germline V and J ends were trimmed by 1 base and 8 bases, with 15 bases remaining between them. The CDR3 is 15 amino acids. Germline CDR1 and CDR2: MNHNS and SASEGT. CDR3 residues: CASSEGGQKADTIYF. The CDR3 DNA reads TGTGCCAGCAGTGAAGGTGGACAGAAAGCAGACACCATATATTTT.

The chain carries TRBV2 and TRBJ2-5, with D unresolved. This CDR3 region has 13 residues. From germline, CDR1 is SNHLY and CDR2 FYNNEI. Between the trimmed V and J ends, which lost 4 bases and 2 bases, there was a span of 8 bases. The CDR3 DNA is TGTGCCAGCAGTGGAACAGCTCAAGAGACCCAGTACTTC. Translated, it gives CASSGTAQETQYF.

The count of this clone is one. The DNA of the CDR3 is TGTGCCAGCAGTTTGGGGGACACCATATATTTT. Protein product: CASSLGDTIYF. This chain joins TRBV12-3 or TRBV12-4 and TRBJ1-3; D might be TRBD1 (5 bases). V lost 3 bases and J 8 bases, leaving 5 bases between the germline ends. The CDR3 runs to 11 residues.

The sample holds one count of this clone. This chain uses TRBV27 with TRBJ2-3; D unresolved. Per the germline V gene, CDR1 is MNHEY and CDR2 is SMNVEV (reference sequence). V lost 2 bases, J lost 1 base, and 10 bases lay in between. This CDR3 is 15 amino acids long. The CDR3 nucleotides read TGTGCCAGCAGTTTAGCTGCGGCGCGCACAGATACGCAGTATTTT. Translation: CASSLAAARTDTQYF.

The chain uses TRBV5-4 and TRBJ1-1; D is possibly TRBD1 (6 bases). CDR1 is SGHNT, CDR2 YYREEE, per germline (reference sequence). The CDR3 length is 11 residues. CDR3 nucleotides: TGTGAATCACAGGGTACCAATGAAGCTTTCTTT. Amino acid sequence: CESQGTNEAFF.

The V gene is TRBV15, the J gene TRBJ2-3; D assignment may be TRBD1 or TRBD2 (6 bases each). Trimming pared 6 bases from V and 1 base from J, leaving 11 bases between. Germline V CDR1 and CDR2: LNHNV, YYDKDF (reference sequence). The CDR3 length is 14 residues. DNA of the CDR3: TGTGCCACCAGGGGGGGCAGAGGCACAGATACGCAGTATTTT. This gives the protein CATRGGRGTDTQYF.

The chain carries TRBV27 and TRBJ2-7; D remains unclear. The CDR3 contains 15 residues. Germline CDR1 and CDR2: MNHEY and SMNVEV (reference sequence). Between the trimmed V and J ends, which lost 5 bases and 0 bases, there was a span of 14 bases. Written as DNA, the CDR3 is TGTGCCAGCAGTCGTACGGGTCTGAGCTCCTACGAGCAGTACTTC. Translating gives CASSRTGLSSYEQYF.

The rearrangement joins TRBV19 to TRBJ1-1; the match to TRBD1 covers 7 bases. Germline assignment: CDR1 LNHDA and CDR2 SQIVND (reference sequence). This CDR3 is built from 14 residues. Trimming took 2 bases from V and 5 from J; bases not matched to a gene: 5. CDR3 coding DNA: TGTGCCAGTAGTATACAGGGGGTGAGAACTGAAGCTTTCTTT. It specifies CASSIQGVRTEAFF.

The rearrangement joins TRBV2 to TRBJ2-1, with a weak D call TRBD1 (6 bases). Germline-derived CDR1 and CDR2 are SNHLY and FYNNEI. The CDR3 loop spans 14 amino acids. The V gene lost 6 bases and the J gene lost 5 bases, with 14 bases spanning the gap. The CDR3 region has the DNA TGTGCCAGCAGCGCAGGTCGGACAGACAATGAGCAGTTCTTC. This encodes CASSAGRTDNEQFF. The full variable domain, in which reference TRBV2 and TRBJ2-1 provide the parts outside the CDR3, is EPEVTQTPSHQVTQMGQEVILRCVPISNHLYFYWYRQILGQKVEFLVSFYNNEISEKSEIFDDQFSVERPDGSNFTLKIRSTKLEDSAMYFCASSAGRTDNEQFFGPGTRLTVL.

The gene calls are TRBV20-1 and TRBJ1-2; 11 bases are shared with TRBD1. Germline-derived CDR1 and CDR2 are DFQATT and SNEGSKA (reference sequence). J lost 4 bases, V lost 3 bases, and 4 bases had no gene match. This CDR3 is 14 amino acids long. CDR3 coding DNA: TGCAGTGCTAGTCTGGGGACAGGGGGCTATGGCTACACCTTC. Translating gives CSASLGTGGYGYTF.

The rearrangement uses TRBV5-6 and TRBJ1-4; D ambiguous. Germline loops: CDR1 SGHDT, CDR2 YYEEEE. This CDR3 has 15 amino acids. V was trimmed by 4 bases and J by 7 bases, leaving 17 bases between them. CDR3: CASSLMWDQGEKLFF. CDR3 DNA sequence: TGTGCCAGCAGCCTCATGTGGGATCAAGGTGAAAAACTGTTTTTT.

This chain uses TRBV14 with TRBJ2-2, with TRBD2 identical over 14 bases. Germline values: CDR1 SGHDN, CDR2 FVKESK. Trimming took 5 bases from V and 3 from J; bases not matched to a gene: 5. CDR3 length: 17 residues. Here the CDR3 DNA reads TGTGCCAGCAGCTCGACTAGCGGGAGGGAGTACACCGGGGAGCTGTTTTTT. Its protein product is CASSSTSGREYTGELFF.

The table lists this clone with a few counts. J is TRBJ1-2 and V is TRBV7-9; weak D call: TRBD1 (5 bases). The CDR3 totals 13 residues. Trimming left V 2 bases short and J 6 bases short, with 10 bases between. Germline-derived CDR1 and CDR2 are SEHNR and FQNEAQ (reference sequence). CDR3 in amino acids: CASSLKAGNGYTF. The CDR3 DNA follows: TGTGCCAGCAGCTTAAAGGCAGGGAATGGCTACACCTTC.

The chain has TRBV19 and TRBJ2-7; D gene unclear. Germline V gives CDR1 LNHDA, CDR2 SQIVND (reference sequence). This CDR3 is built from 12 residues. V was cut by 3 bases and J by 6 bases, with 9 bases left in between. The CDR3 DNA sequence: TGTGCCAGTAGTATCCCGTCGGGCGAGCAGTACTTC. Its translation is CASSIPSGEQYF.

In this sample, this clone turned up once. V and J are TRBV14 and TRBJ1-5, with 7 bases that match TRBD1. The CDR3 runs 15 residues. From germline, CDR1 is SGHDN and CDR2 FVKESK. The V gene end was trimmed by 5 bases and the J gene end by 9 bases; junction bases not matched to a gene: 13. CDR3 region: CASSETYRGRGPQHF. As DNA, the CDR3 is TGTGCCAGCAGCGAAACCTACAGGGGTCGGGGGCCCCAGCATTTT.

CDR3 region: CATTMDSYNEQFF. CDR3 in DNA: TGTGCCACCACCATGGACTCCTACAATGAGCAGTTCTTC. The V and J genes are TRBV19 and TRBJ2-1; D is unresolved. CDR3 size: 13 residues. In germline, CDR1 is LNHDA, CDR2 SQIVND (reference sequence). Trimming cost V 10 bases and J 0 bases, with 10 bases left between them.

The rearrangement uses TRBV7-2 and TRBJ2-5; 7 bases align to TRBD2. This CDR3 region has 15 residues. Unmatched junction bases numbered 3, after V lost 1 base and J lost 1 base. CDR1 is SGHTA and CDR2 is FQGNSA in the germline V gene. CDR3 DNA sequence: TGTGCCAGCAGCTTAGTGGGAGGGGTCCAAGAGACCCAGTACTTC. Translated: CASSLVGGVQETQYF.

This chain uses TRBV4-1 with TRBJ1-4; 11 bases match TRBD1. The length of the CDR3 is 16 residues. V lost 1 base, J lost 5 bases, and 3 bases stayed unmatched. Germline V CDR1 and CDR2: MGHRA, YSYEKL. The CDR3 is CASSQARDRGNEKLFF. CDR3 in DNA: TGCGCCAGCAGCCAAGCCCGGGACAGGGGGAATGAAAAACTGTTTTTT.

In its sample, this clone was seen a few times. This chain uses TRBV3-1 (or the pseudogene TRBV3-2) with TRBJ1-2; TRBD1 matches at 7 bases. V was clipped by 7 bases and J by 4 bases; unmatched bases: 15. The CDR3 runs to 16 residues. Looked up from germline, CDR1 is LGHDT and CDR2 is YNNKEL (reference sequence). CDR3 residues: CASNQGGGGLGYGYTF. The CDR3 bases are TGTGCCAGCAATCAGGGGGGAGGGGGCCTTGGCTATGGCTACACCTTC.

This clone occurred once. The chain has TRBV6-4 and TRBJ2-1; 11 bases fit TRBD2. Germline CDR1 is MRHNA and CDR2 is SNTAGT. This CDR3 contains 16 residues. J was trimmed by 7 bases and V by 2 bases; bases with no gene match: 7. The CDR3 reads CASSDEVSGGVNEQFF. DNA of the CDR3: TGTGCCAGCAGTGACGAAGTTAGCGGGGGGGTGAATGAGCAGTTCTTC.

This rearrangement joins TRBV7-8 to TRBJ1-5; D is unresolved. Germline V gives CDR1 SGHVS, CDR2 FQNEAQ. This CDR3 is built from 14 residues. V lost 5 bases and J 8 bases, leaving 16 bases between the germline ends. CDR3 bases: TGTGCCAGCAGCCAAGGACGAATTGGGGAGCCCCAGCATTTT. Amino acids: CASSQGRIGEPQHF.

The chain couples TRBV6-5 to TRBJ2-7; D call uncertain. This CDR3 comprises 14 residues. CDR1 and CDR2 from the germline V gene are MNHEY and SVGAGI. The V end lost 0 bases, the J end lost 3 bases, and 9 bases lay between the germline ends. The CDR3 protein is CASSYSQTRYEQYF. The CDR3 region has the DNA TGTGCCAGCAGTTACTCCCAGACTCGCTACGAGCAGTACTTC.

This clone was recorded once. The chain couples TRBV3-1 (or the pseudogene TRBV3-2) to TRBJ2-7; 7 bases line up with TRBD1. This CDR3 is 15 amino acids long. Germline CDR1 reads LGHDT; CDR2 reads YNNKEL (reference sequence). V trimming: 6 bases; J trimming: 1 base; junction bases outside the gene matches: 9. The CDR3 loop reads CASSLRQGGSYEQYF. The CDR3 nucleotides read TGTGCCAGCAGTCTTCGACAGGGCGGTTCCTACGAGCAGTACTTC.

The V gene is TRBV30, the J gene TRBJ2-2; 7 nucleotides align to TRBD2. The junction had 10 bases not matched to a gene; V was cut back by 1 base and J by 5 bases. The CDR3 has 16 amino acids. Germline-derived CDR1 and CDR2 are GTSNPN and SVGIG (reference sequence). CDR3 DNA: TGTGCCTGGAGTGGATGGGGAGGGCCGCCGACCGGGGAGCTGTTTTTT. It translates to CAWSGWGGPPTGELFF. The full variable domain, its missing parts supplied by reference TRBV30 and TRBJ2-2, is SQTIHQWPATLVQPVGSPLSLECTVEGTSNPNLYWYRQAAGRGLQLLFYSVGIGQISSEVPQNLSASRPQDRQFILSSKKLLLSDSGFYLCAWSGWGGPPTGELFFGEGSRLTVL.